This T cell receptor beta chain was retrieved from a study of control samples from healthy donors and cancer patients. This CDR3 spans 13 amino acids. Trimming took off 5 bases at V and 6 bases at J, with 11 bases between the two ends. TCRdb's table, derived via immunoSEQ multiplex PCR, lists solely in-frame clones and lacks some. The repertoire consists of about 110,000 clones, with around 89% occurring once and the leading ten covering approximately 15%. This TCR derives from a woman between 50 and 59 years old in good health. The V call is TRBV12-3 or TRBV12-4, the J call TRBJ1-5; possibly TRBD1 for D (5 bases). The sample taken for sequencing was blood. The CDR3 loop reads CASSKGGVQPQHF. Here the CDR3 DNA reads TGTGCCAGCAGTAAGGGAGGGGTTCAGCCCCAGCATTTT.